This T cell receptor beta chain was captured by sequencing in a study of response to subunit inactivated influenza vaccine. The study's findings and limits: It was the authors' suggestion that each seasonal influenza vaccination recruits few new T cells.

Regarding this clonotype: Its matching antigen is unknown.

TCRdb analysed the RT-PCR reads with MiXCR anew, one entry per CDR3 protein. The data hold hundreds of thousands of distinct CDR3 sequences, with about 18% observed a single time. CDR1 is SGHRS and CDR2 is YFSETQ in the germline V gene. The CDR3 length is 15 residues. V was cut by 3 bases and J by 4 bases, with 15 bases left in between. The sequence came from a man aged 50 or older who received an inactivated influenza vaccine. The sample consisted of PBMCs from blood, taken 5 to 6 days after vaccination. The V call is TRBV5-1, the J call TRBJ2-3; possibly TRBD2 for D (6 bases). The CDR3 sequence: CASSSEGRFADTQYF. The CDR3 region has the DNA TGCGCCAGCAGCTCGGAGGGCCGGTTTGCAGATACGCAGTATTTT.